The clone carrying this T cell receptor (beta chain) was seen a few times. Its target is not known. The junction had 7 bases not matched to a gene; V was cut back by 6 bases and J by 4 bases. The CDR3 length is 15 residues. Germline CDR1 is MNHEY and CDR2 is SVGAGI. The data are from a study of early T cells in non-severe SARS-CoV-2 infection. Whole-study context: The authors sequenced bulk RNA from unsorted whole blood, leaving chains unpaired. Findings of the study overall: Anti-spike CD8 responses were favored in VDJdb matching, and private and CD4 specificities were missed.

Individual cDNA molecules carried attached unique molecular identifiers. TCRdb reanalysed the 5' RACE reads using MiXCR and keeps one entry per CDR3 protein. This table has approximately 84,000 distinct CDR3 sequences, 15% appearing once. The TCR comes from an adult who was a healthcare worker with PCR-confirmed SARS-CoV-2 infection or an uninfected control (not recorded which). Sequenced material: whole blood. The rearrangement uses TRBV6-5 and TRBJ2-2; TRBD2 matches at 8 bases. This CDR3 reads CASSPGGLSTGELFF. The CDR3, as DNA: TGTGCCAGCAGCCCGGGGGGGCTGAGCACCGGGGAGCTGTTTTTT.